The next 16 T cell receptor beta chains were all read from a single sample in a study of shared clonotypes between healthy human individuals. The protocol was immunoSEQ multiplex PCR, while the TCRdb copy is restricted to in-frame clones and leaves out a portion. The profile shows roughly 2.5 million clones, just over 90% of them singletons. The sequenced sample consisted of naive CD4+ T cells sorted from blood. Regarding subset: CD45RA+ positively selected. The origin of the receptors is a man younger than 30 in good health.

The rearrangement uses TRBV6-6 and TRBJ2-7; TRBD1 is a possible D gene (6 bases). The germline V gene has CDR1 MNHNY and CDR2 SVGAGI (reference sequence). This CDR3 comprises 15 residues. V was shortened by 8 bases and J by 5 bases, with 22 bases between the two germline ends. CDR3 coding DNA: TGTGCCAGCGGAAGGGCCAGGGGTGGTATAGACGAGCAGTACTTC. Translating gives CASGRARGGIDEQYF.

The chain employs TRBV19 and TRBJ1-6, with no clear D. This CDR3 contains 15 residues. Per the germline V gene, CDR1 is LNHDA and CDR2 is SQIVND (reference sequence). Deletions cut 6 bases from V and 7 bases from J, with 16 bases between. The CDR3 coding sequence is TGTGCCAGTAGAGGTGGGGAGTCGGGGAATTCACCCCTCCACTTT. This gives the protein CASRGGESGNSPLHF. The full variable domain, in which reference TRBV19 and TRBJ1-6 provide the parts outside the CDR3, is DGGITQSPKYLFRKEGQNVTLSCEQNLNHDAMYWYRQDPGQGLRLIYYSQIVNDFQKGDIAEGYSVSREKKESFPLTVTSAQKNPTAFYLCASRGGESGNSPLHFGNGTRLTVT.

V gene TRBV9 combines with J gene TRBJ2-3; TRBD2 matches at 11 bases. Looked up from germline, CDR1 is SGDLS and CDR2 is YYNGEE. The CDR3 runs to 17 residues. J lost 5 bases, V lost 1 base, and 9 bases had no gene match. CDR3 coding DNA: TGTGCCAGCAGCGTAACGACTATAGCGGGAGGGCAAGATACGCAGTATTTT. Its protein is CASSVTTIAGGQDTQYF.

With regard to this clone: This sample includes further DNA sequences coding for the same CDR3. The chain recombines TRBV5-1 with TRBJ1-1, with 7 bases lining up with TRBD1. The CDR3 loop spans 15 amino acids. Trimming cost V 3 bases and J 0 bases; bases outside gene matches: 5. Per the germline V gene, CDR1 is SGHRS and CDR2 is YFSETQ. In nucleotides, the CDR3 is TGCGCCAGCAGCTCGGGACAGTCAATGAACACTGAAGCTTTCTTT. This gives the protein CASSSGQSMNTEAFF.

The V gene is TRBV4-2, the J gene TRBJ1-5; D remains ambiguous. Trimming removed 0 bases at V and 3 bases at J, with 9 bases between. Germline V gives CDR1 LGHNA, CDR2 YNFKEQ. The CDR3 spans 15 residues. DNA for the CDR3: TGTGCCAGCAGCCAAGAGATGGCAAACAATCAGCCCCAGCATTTT. Translated, it gives CASSQEMANNQPQHF.

In its sample, this clone was seen once. The rearrangement links TRBV2 to TRBJ2-3; TRBD2 matches at 11 bases. Germline CDR1 SNHLY, CDR2 FYNNEI. CDR3 length: 16 residues. The trim removed 5 bases at V and 0 bases at J, leaving 4 bases unmatched. In DNA, the CDR3 is TGTGCCAGCAGTTGGTCTAGCGGGAGGAGCACAGATACGCAGTATTTT. Translating it yields CASSWSSGRSTDTQYF.

This CDR3 reads CASSFGGGQPQHF. For the CDR3, the DNA is TGCGCCAGCAGCTTTGGGGGAGGTCAGCCCCAGCATTTT. This chain uses TRBV5-1 with TRBJ1-5; tentatively, D is TRBD1 (5 bases). Looked up from germline, CDR1 is SGHRS and CDR2 is YFSETQ. CDR3 length equals 13 residues. V lost 2 bases, J lost 6 bases, and 9 bases lay in between.

The chain is built from TRBV19 and TRBJ1-1, with D uncertain. The germline CDR1 and CDR2 sequences are LNHDA and SQIVND (reference sequence). Deletions cut 4 bases from V and 0 bases from J, with 12 bases between. The CDR3 length is 15 residues. The CDR3 DNA sequence: TGTGCCAGTAGTACGGGTAGCTTCCTGAACACTGAAGCTTTCTTT. Its translation: CASSTGSFLNTEAFF.

The chain employs TRBV27 and TRBJ1-5, with 11 bases identical to TRBD1. The V gene's germline CDR1 is MNHEY and CDR2 SMNVEV (reference sequence). J lost 5 bases, V lost 4 bases, and 7 bases had no gene match. The CDR3 is 16 amino acids. The CDR3 loop reads CASSSGQGGWHQPQHF. CDR3 in DNA: TGTGCCAGCAGTTCGGGACAGGGGGGGTGGCATCAGCCCCAGCATTTT.

The chain is built from TRBV5-1 and TRBJ2-7, with TRBD2 matching 8 bases. V gave up 0 bases and J gave up 7 bases; unmatched junction bases: 6. CDR1 SGHRS and CDR2 YFSETQ come from the germline V gene. The CDR3 has 14 residues. This CDR3 is CASSLAGGGREQYF. In DNA, the CDR3 is TGCGCCAGCAGCTTGGCCGGCGGGGGGCGGGAGCAGTACTTC.

The genes are TRBV14 and TRBJ1-2, with a tentative D call TRBD1 (6 bases). Germline V gene data show CDR1 as SGHDN and CDR2 as FVKESK. The CDR3 consists of 15 residues. Trimming took off 1 base at V and 8 bases at J, with 17 bases between the two ends. CDR3 protein: CASSQGTAVGRGYTF. CDR3 DNA: TGTGCCAGCAGCCAAGGGACAGCCGTTGGAAGGGGCTACACCTTC.

J is TRBJ2-5 and V is TRBV5-6; 8 bases line up with TRBD2. Trimming removed 2 bases from V and 5 bases from J; junction bases left unmatched: 8. Germline CDR1 and CDR2: SGHDT and YYEEEE. CDR3 size: 15 residues. The CDR3 loop reads CASSFLGLAGETQYF. The CDR3 DNA follows: TGTGCCAGCAGCTTTCTTGGACTAGCCGGGGAGACCCAGTACTTC.

V usage is TRBV11-2 and J usage is TRBJ2-7; D perhaps matches TRBD1 (6 bases). This CDR3 has 15 amino acids. Germline CDR1 SGHAT, CDR2 FQNNGV. V was clipped by 1 base and J by 0 bases, with 10 bases between them. CDR3 DNA sequence: TGTGCCAGCAGCTTAGTCGGGGACACCTCCTACGAGCAGTACTTC. Protein: CASSLVGDTSYEQYF.

In the case of this clone: Other nucleotide sequences from this sample produce the same CDR3. The chain links TRBV10-3 to TRBJ1-2; D not certain. The CDR3 consists of 13 residues. Germline CDR1 reads ENHRY; CDR2 reads SYGVKD. V was pared by 4 bases and J by 4 bases, with 10 bases between. This CDR3 reads CAISVGEGYGYTF. The CDR3 DNA follows: TGTGCCATCAGTGTTGGGGAAGGCTATGGCTACACCTTC.

This clone was counted a few times. The V gene is TRBV7-4, the J gene TRBJ1-6; tentative D call: TRBD1 (5 bases). This CDR3 comprises 16 residues. Germline V gene lookup returns CDR1 SGHVT and CDR2 SQSDAQ. Trimming shortened V by 5 bases and J by 6 bases, and 17 bases separated the two germline ends. The CDR3 region has the DNA TGTGCCAGCAGCCCCAGTGGAGGGGTCCGTAATTCACCCCTCCACTTT. It encodes CASSPSGGVRNSPLHF.

A single count supports this clone. The rearrangement links TRBV7-2 to TRBJ2-2, with 9 bases lining up with TRBD1. J was trimmed by 2 bases and V by 5 bases; bases with no gene match: 9. CDR1 is SGHTA and CDR2 is FQGNSA in the germline V gene. The CDR3 runs to 17 residues. The CDR3 loop reads CASSPRGQGKNTGELFF. DNA for the CDR3: TGTGCCAGCAGCCCCCGTGGACAGGGGAAAAACACCGGGGAGCTGTTTTTT.